Each of the 6 T cell receptor beta chains below was sequenced from the same sample in a study of cytomegalovirus exposure and HLA in healthy donors. A multiplex PCR was run with 60 Vbeta primers and 13 Jbeta primers. Assay used: immunoSEQ multiplex PCR; TCRdb lists only in-frame clones, some missing. The repertoire holds about 120,000 clones, with more than 65% as singletons. Sequenced: PBMCs. These receptors all stem from a male donor in good health and CMV-seropositive.

With respect to this clone: One junction end does not reproduce the germline sequence, and a read error may be involved. The gene calls are TRBV28 and TRBJ1-3, with 10 bases fitting TRBD1. The CDR3 runs to 14 residues. Germline V gene data show CDR1 as MDHEN and CDR2 as SYDVKM. The CDR3 bases are TGTGCCAGCATTGACAGGGGGCCTGGAAGCACCATATATTTT. It yields the protein CASIDRGPGSTIYF.

The chain has TRBV18 and TRBJ2-6, with 7 bases identical to TRBD1. The CDR3 extends over 17 amino acids. J lost 4 bases, V lost 2 bases, and 8 bases had no gene match. Germline V gene sequence: CDR1 KGHSH, CDR2 LQKENI. CDR3 DNA: TGTGCCAGCTCACCAGGGCAGGGGGATTCCGGGGCCAACGTCCTGACTTTC. Translating it yields CASSPGQGDSGANVLTF.

The chain recombines TRBV5-1 with TRBJ1-1; no clear D gene. The germline V gene encodes CDR1 SGHRS and CDR2 YFSETQ. The CDR3 runs 15 residues. Trimming cost V 4 bases and J 2 bases, with 15 bases left between them. DNA of the CDR3: TGCGCCAGCAGCCACGGCGGTTCCGGAAACACTGAAGCTTTCTTT. This encodes CASSHGGSGNTEAFF.

The J gene is TRBJ1-1, the V gene TRBV6-5, with 10 bases lining up with TRBD1. Looked up from germline, CDR1 is MNHEY and CDR2 is SVGAGI. The CDR3 is 14 amino acids. The V segment lost 5 bases and the J segment 5 bases; nucleotides outside the gene matches: 5. In nucleotides, the CDR3 is TGTGCCAGCAGTCGGACAGGGGGTGTGACTGAAGCTTTCTTT. It yields the protein CASSRTGGVTEAFF.

This clone appeared a few times. J is TRBJ2-7 and V is TRBV27; D might be TRBD2 (5 bases). CDR1 is MNHEY, CDR2 SMNVEV, per germline (reference sequence). This CDR3 spans 16 amino acids. Trimming pared 5 bases from V and 4 bases from J, leaving 21 bases between. The CDR3 region has the DNA TGTGCCAGCAGTACCAATTTCGGGGTTTCCCCTTACGAGCAGTACTTC. It codes for CASSTNFGVSPYEQYF.

This chain joins TRBV6-5 and TRBJ2-7; TRBD1 aligns across 10 bases. V gave up 6 bases and J gave up 3 bases; unmatched junction bases: 8. Germline CDR1 is MNHEY and CDR2 is SVGAGI. The CDR3 has 15 amino acids. The CDR3 is CASRIFRDRGYEQYF. CDR3 DNA sequence: TGTGCCAGCAGAATTTTCCGGGACAGGGGCTACGAGCAGTACTTC.